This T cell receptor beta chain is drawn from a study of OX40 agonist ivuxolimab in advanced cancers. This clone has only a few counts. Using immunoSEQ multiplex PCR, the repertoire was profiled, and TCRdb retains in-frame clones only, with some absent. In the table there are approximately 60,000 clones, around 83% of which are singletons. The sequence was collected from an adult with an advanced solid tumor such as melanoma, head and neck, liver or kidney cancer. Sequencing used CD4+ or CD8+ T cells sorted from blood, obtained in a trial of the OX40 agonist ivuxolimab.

The CDR3 DNA is TGTGCCAGCTCACCACCAAGTGGGTTCAATGAGCAGTTCTTC. Amino acids: CASSPPSGFNEQFF. The gene calls are TRBV18 and TRBJ2-1; D remains ambiguous. In germline, CDR1 is KGHSH, CDR2 LQKENI. V lost 0 bases and J 6 bases, leaving 9 bases between the germline ends. The CDR3 has 14 amino acids. Looking up the rest from reference TRBV18 and TRBJ2-1 gives the full variable domain: NAGVMQNPRHLVRRRGQEARLRCSPMKGHSHVYWYRQLPEEGLKFMVYLQKENIIDESGMPKERFSAEFPKEGPSILRIQQVVRGDSAAYFCASSPPSGFNEQFFGPGTRLTVL.